These T cell receptor beta chains were read from a single sample in a study of vaccination and CD4 T cells after COVID-19. Antigens for these TCRs are unknown. TCRdb processed the PCR reads anew with MiXCR; each CDR3 protein has one entry. This table has fewer than 10,000 distinct CDR3 sequences, 30% to 35% appearing once. Source material: CD4+ T cells from blood, cultured in vitro. Receptors were obtained from a human donor in good health. Each CDR3 is given with its conserved first and last residue. The D gene is left open where the match is weak. Not all rows give a size; the values are once, few, many and, for expanded clones, a class.

abundance	d_gene	v_gene	j_gene	CDR3aa	CDR3nt
few	.	TRBV7-2	TRBJ2-3	CASSLEYRGTQYF	TGTGCCAGCAGCTTAGAGTATCGAGGTACGCAGTATTTT
few	.	TRBV28	TRBJ2-2	CASSEIINTGELFF	TGTGCCAGCAGTGAAATAATTAACACCGGGGAGCTGTTTTTT
few	TRBD2	TRBV20-1	TRBJ2-2	CSASRSLAGGLAGELFF	TGCAGTGCTAGCCGGTCCCTAGCGGGAGGGTTGGCCGGGGAGCTGTTTTTT
few	TRBD1	TRBV19	TRBJ1-5	CASSLGQVYQPQHF	TGTGCCAGTAGTCTGGGACAGGTTTATCAGCCCCAGCATTTT
.	TRBD2	TRBV5-4	TRBJ2-7	CASTRGTSGPYEQYF	TGTGCCAGCACCAGGGGGACTAGCGGGCCGTACGAGCAGTACTTC
large	.	TRBV2	TRBJ1-6	CASRGTGSPLHF	TGTGCCAGCAGGGGAACAGGCTCACCCCTCCACTTT
.	.	TRBV7-2	TRBJ2-7	CASSLPSGTATYEQYF	TGTGCCAGCAGCTTACCCTCCGGCACAGCTACCTACGAGCAGTACTTC
.	TRBD2	TRBV12-3/TRBV12-4	TRBJ2-7	CASSLSGSPYEQYF	TGTGCCAGCAGTCTTAGCGGGAGCCCCTACGAGCAGTACTTC
.	TRBD2	TRBV28	TRBJ2-7	CASGRVGLALTRSYEQYF	TGTGCCAGCGGAAGGGTGGGACTAGCGTTAACACGATCCTACGAGCAGTACTTC
.	.	TRBV7-3	TRBJ2-3	CASSLSGSDTQYF	TGTGCCAGCAGCTTAAGTGGGTCAGATACGCAGTATTTT
.	TRBD2	TRBV5-1	TRBJ2-3	CASSLATSGVARDTQYF	TGCGCCAGCAGCTTGGCGACTAGCGGGGTTGCAAGGGATACGCAGTATTTT
.	TRBD2	TRBV2	TRBJ2-1	CASNGLAQQFF	TGTGCCAGCAATGGACTAGCGCAGCAGTTCTTC
.	TRBD1	TRBV30	TRBJ1-1	CAWRETGGSTEAFF	TGTGCCTGGAGGGAGACAGGGGGGAGCACTGAAGCTTTCTTT
.	TRBD1	TRBV20-1	TRBJ2-7	CSARRRDRGPPYEQYF	TGCAGTGCTAGACGCCGAGACAGGGGTCCACCCTACGAGCAGTACTTC
.	TRBD2	TRBV19	TRBJ2-1	CASSPRGSGREYEQFF	TGTGCCAGTAGCCCTAGGGGTAGCGGGAGGGAGTATGAGCAGTTCTTC
once	TRBD2	TRBV4-2	TRBJ2-2	CASSREGNTGELFF	TGTGCCAGCAGCCGGGAGGGGAACACCGGGGAGCTGTTTTTT
.	.	TRBV6-1	TRBJ2-3	CASSEGREDTQYF	TGTGCCAGCAGTGAAGGGCGGGAAGATACGCAGTATTTT
.	TRBD2	TRBV7-3	TRBJ2-4	CASREAGDGNIQYF	TGTGCCAGCAGGGAAGCGGGAGACGGAAACATTCAGTACTTC
.	.	TRBV9	TRBJ2-5	CASSVGMAGETQYF	TGTGCCAGCAGCGTAGGGATGGCTGGCGAGACCCAGTACTTC
few	TRBD1	TRBV6-1	TRBJ1-6	CASSGQGWSSPLHF	TGTGCCAGCAGCGGACAGGGTTGGAGTTCACCCCTCCACTTT
.	.	TRBV19	TRBJ2-3	CASSKGGRPHDTQYF	TGTGCCAGTAGTAAAGGGGGACGCCCGCATGATACGCAGTATTTT
few	.	TRBV4-2	TRBJ1-2	CASSQDPSANYGYTF	TGTGCCAGCAGCCAAGATCCATCAGCGAACTATGGCTACACCTTC
.	.	TRBV18	TRBJ1-6	CASSPTGGDSPLHF	TGTGCCAGCTCACCAACCGGGGGCGATTCACCCCTCCACTTT
.	.	TRBV18	TRBJ2-1	CASSPPSAGRSYNEQFF	TGTGCCAGCTCACCACCGAGTGCGGGACGCTCCTACAATGAGCAGTTCTTC
.	.	TRBV19	TRBJ1-5	CASSRPHFLQPQHF	TGTGCCAGTAGTAGGCCCCACTTCTTGCAGCCCCAGCATTTT